These 30 T cell receptor beta chains share one sample of origin, sequenced in a study of blood T cell repertoires in COVID-19. The table came from immunoSEQ multiplex PCR; TCRdb's copy has only in-frame clones and leaves some out. The sample yields roughly 150,000 clones, around three quarters seen once. Sequenced: peripheral blood. The receptors shown here come from a man in his sixties with acute or convalescent COVID-19.

The chain links TRBV18 to TRBJ1-5; D not certain. CDR3 length: 16 amino acids. The V end lost 6 bases, the J end lost 0 bases, and 15 bases lay between the germline ends. Per germline, CDR1 KGHSH and CDR2 LQKENI. The CDR3 sequence is CASSPTRQVSNQPQHF. DNA of the CDR3: TGTGCCAGCTCCCCAACCCGACAAGTTAGCAATCAGCCCCAGCATTTT.

The CDR3 coding sequence is TGTGCCAGCAGCTCAAGGGGCGGTGAAGGTGGCTACACCTTC. This translates into CASSSRGGEGGYTF. The V gene is TRBV5-4, the J gene TRBJ1-2; perhaps TRBD1 as D (5 bases). Germline CDR1 reads SGHNT; CDR2 reads YYREEE (reference sequence). CDR3 length: 14 residues. Trimming left V 3 bases short and J 7 bases short, with 16 bases between.

This clone appeared once. The chain couples TRBV24-1 to TRBJ2-1; 9 bases match TRBD1. The germline gives CDR1 KGHDR, CDR2 SFDVKD. Germline trimming cut 3 bases from V and 4 bases from J; bases unmatched to any gene: 18. The CDR3 covers 20 residues. The CDR3 spells CATSDVGTGTNLGPYNEQFF. CDR3 DNA sequence: TGTGCCACCAGTGATGTAGGGACAGGGACCAATCTGGGCCCTTACAATGAGCAGTTCTTC.

V and J are TRBV11-3 and TRBJ2-1; no clear D. Germline CDR1 reads SGHNT; CDR2 reads YENEEA. The ends were cut back, 5 bases at V and 1 base at J, with 12 bases in the middle. CDR3 length equals 15 residues. CDR3 sequence reads: CASSPSPSSYNEQFF. The CDR3 nucleotides read TGTGCCAGCAGCCCTAGTCCAAGTTCCTACAATGAGCAGTTCTTC.

CDR3 coding DNA: TGTGCCAGCAGCCGAGGACAGGGTCCGACAGATACGCAGTATTTT. Translation gives CASSRGQGPTDTQYF. The V gene is TRBV3-1 (or the pseudogene TRBV3-2), the J gene TRBJ2-3; 8 bases map to TRBD1. V was pared by 4 bases and J by 3 bases, with 6 bases of the junction left unmatched. The CDR3 has 15 amino acids. Per the germline V gene, CDR1 is LGHDT and CDR2 is YNNKEL (reference sequence).

This clone was observed a single time. This rearrangement joins TRBV6-2 or TRBV6-3 to TRBJ2-2; perhaps TRBD2 as D (6 bases). Between the trimmed V and J ends, which lost 5 bases and 9 bases, there was a span of 19 bases. Germline V CDR1 and CDR2: MNHEY, SVGEGT. This CDR3 region has 15 residues. CDR3 bases: TGTGCCAGCAGTGGGGCGGGACCCTTTATCAGGGAGCTGTTTTTT. As protein: CASSGAGPFIRELFF.

The rearrangement joins TRBV19 to TRBJ2-4; no definite D call. V was cut by 5 bases and J by 4 bases, with 6 bases left in between. Germline-derived CDR1 and CDR2 are LNHDA and SQIVND (reference sequence). The CDR3 runs 12 residues. CDR3 bases: TGTGCCAGTAGTCCTACTAAAAACATTCAGTACTTC. This translates into CASSPTKNIQYF.

CDR3 region: CATSDWGQGRQETQYF. The CDR3 nucleotides read TGTGCCACCAGTGATTGGGGACAGGGACGGCAAGAGACCCAGTACTTC. This chain joins TRBV24-1 and TRBJ2-5; 9 positions agree with TRBD1. From germline, CDR1 is KGHDR and CDR2 SFDVKD. The CDR3 covers 16 residues. Trimming took 2 bases from V and 2 from J; bases not matched to a gene: 5.

The chain links TRBV5-1 to TRBJ1-5; TRBD1 aligns across 8 bases. CDR1 is SGHRS, CDR2 YFSETQ, per germline. J gave up 6 bases and V 4 bases, and 9 bases lay outside the gene matches. The CDR3 consists of 15 residues. CDR3 loop: CASSVTGAPGQPQHF. Written as DNA, the CDR3 is TGCGCCAGCAGCGTGACAGGGGCGCCTGGTCAGCCCCAGCATTTT.

The chain has TRBV11-2 and TRBJ2-5; no clear D gene. There are 12 residues in the CDR3. The V and J ends lost 0 bases and 5 bases respectively, with 4 bases between them. CDR1 and CDR2 from the germline V gene are SGHAT and FQNNGV. The CDR3 loop reads CASSLDEETQYF. CDR3 coding DNA: TGTGCCAGCAGCTTAGATGAGGAGACCCAGTACTTC.

The CDR3 sequence is CASSYLSGGRIILTF. In nucleotides, the CDR3 is TGTGCCAGCAGTTACCTTTCGGGGGGGCGAATAATCCTGACTTTC. The rearrangement links TRBV6-5 to TRBJ2-6; 8 bases line up with TRBD2. Losses at the gene ends were 2 bases for V and 14 bases for J; bases not matched to a gene: 11. This CDR3 contains 15 residues. Germline lookup yields CDR1 MNHEY and CDR2 SVGAGI.

The V and J genes are TRBV14 and TRBJ2-1; TRBD2 matches at 8 bases. In germline, CDR1 is SGHDN, CDR2 FVKESK. The CDR3 is 16 amino acids. V gave up 4 bases and J gave up 8 bases; unmatched junction bases: 13. As DNA, the CDR3 is TGTGCCAGCAGCCCGTTCAGCGGGGGAGGGGGTGATGAGCAGTTCTTC. This encodes CASSPFSGGGGDEQFF.

The rearrangement uses TRBV27 and TRBJ1-1; D gene ambiguous. Germline lookup yields CDR1 MNHEY and CDR2 SMNVEV (reference sequence). The CDR3 sequence is 14 residues long. The V gene lost 1 base and the J gene lost 4 bases, with 10 bases spanning the gap. The CDR3: CASSLYSGSTEAFF. DNA for the CDR3: TGTGCCAGCAGTTTATATTCGGGGTCCACTGAAGCTTTCTTT.

This chain joins TRBV5-1 and TRBJ2-1; 10 bases line up with TRBD1. Trimming removed 6 bases from V and 5 bases from J; junction bases left unmatched: 11. The CDR3 has 16 amino acids. The germline CDR1 and CDR2 sequences are SGHRS and YFSETQ. The CDR3 coding sequence is TGCGCCAGCAAAGGGACAGGGGCCTACCTAAACAATGAGCAGTTCTTC. It codes for CASKGTGAYLNNEQFF.

This clone was detected only once. The chain is built from TRBV19 and TRBJ2-1; D call uncertain. CDR1 and CDR2 (germline): LNHDA, SQIVND (reference sequence). The CDR3 runs to 13 residues. Between the trimmed V and J ends, which lost 5 bases and 1 base, there was a span of 6 bases. The CDR3 nucleotides are TGTGCCAGTAGTCGCCAGTCCTACAATGAGCAGTTCTTC. Its protein is CASSRQSYNEQFF.

This clone was seen once. Other DNA sequences within the sample encode an identical CDR3. The chain has TRBV12-3 or TRBV12-4 and TRBJ2-1; D possibly corresponds to TRBD2 (5 bases). With 4 bases removed from V and 9 bases from J, the gap between germline ends came to 7 bases. CDR3 length: 11 residues. CDR3: CASSSGIEQFF. DNA of the CDR3: TGTGCCAGCAGTTCGGGGATTGAGCAGTTCTTC.

The chain carries TRBV5-1 and TRBJ2-1; 12 bases fit TRBD2. V was pared by 0 bases and J by 4 bases, with 8 bases of the junction left unmatched. The CDR3 contains 18 residues. Germline lookup yields CDR1 SGHRS and CDR2 YFSETQ. CDR3 in DNA: TGCGCCAGCAGCTTGGTGGGGATACTAGCGGGGGGATACAATGAGCAGTTCTTC. Its translation: CASSLVGILAGGYNEQFF.

This clone was seen a single time. This chain joins TRBV5-8 and TRBJ1-6, with D unresolved. The germline V gene has CDR1 SGHTS and CDR2 YDEGEE. Trimming took off 2 bases at V and 8 bases at J, with 8 bases between the two ends. CDR3 length: 13 amino acids. The CDR3 reads CASSLELDSPLHF. In nucleotides, the CDR3 is TGTGCCAGCAGCTTAGAACTCGATTCACCCCTCCACTTT.

The gene calls are TRBV24-1 and TRBJ2-7, with 8 bases identical to TRBD1. The CDR3 length is 15 residues. Germline V lookup: CDR1 KGHDR, CDR2 SFDVKD. V shed 4 bases, J shed 5 bases, and the junction held 9 bases outside the gene matches. As DNA, the CDR3 is TGTGCCACCAGTGAGCAGGGGACAGGAGTCCACGAGCAGTACTTC. Amino acids: CATSEQGTGVHEQYF.

This clone was seen just once. The chain couples TRBV19 to TRBJ2-7; 9 bases line up with TRBD1. The CDR3 is 14 residues long. V shed 4 bases and J 7 bases; nucleotides not matched to a gene: 8. The V gene's germline CDR1 is LNHDA and CDR2 SQIVND (reference sequence). This CDR3 is CASSTGTGSYEQYF. CDR3 nucleotide sequence: TGTGCCAGTAGTACCGGGACAGGGTCGTATGAGCAGTACTTC.

The chain uses TRBV3-1 (or the pseudogene TRBV3-2) and TRBJ2-2; 9 bases agree with TRBD1. CDR3 length equals 16 residues. The ends lost 0 bases at V and 4 bases at J; junction bases unmatched: 3. The germline CDR1 and CDR2 sequences are LGHDT and YNNKEL (reference sequence). The CDR3 DNA reads as TGTGCCAGCAGCCAAGAGTGGACAGGGGCCACCGGGGAGCTGTTTTTT. This gives the protein CASSQEWTGATGELFF.

The chain employs TRBV5-1 and TRBJ2-1, with TRBD1 identical over 7 bases. The CDR3 sequence is 14 residues long. Unmatched junction bases numbered 6, after V lost 4 bases and J lost 5 bases. CDR1 is SGHRS, CDR2 YFSETQ, per germline. CDR3 nucleotides: TGCGCCAGCAGCCTGGGACAGCTCCACAATGAGCAGTTCTTC. Its protein is CASSLGQLHNEQFF.

DNA of the CDR3: TGTGCCAGCAGTGCAGGGGTTGGGTTCTATGGCTACACCTTC. Encoded protein: CASSAGVGFYGYTF. This chain joins TRBV25-1 and TRBJ1-2, with D perhaps TRBD1 (6 bases). Germline CDR1 MGHDK, CDR2 SYGVNS. The CDR3 length is 14 residues. The ends were cut back, 4 bases at V and 4 bases at J, with 13 bases in the middle.

CDR3 DNA sequence: TGTGCCAGCAGTGAATTGGGACAGGGGAGAAACACCATATATTTT. Amino acid sequence: CASSELGQGRNTIYF. This chain links TRBV25-1 with TRBJ1-3, with 10 bases identical to TRBD1. The CDR3 runs 15 residues. Germline lookup yields CDR1 MGHDK and CDR2 SYGVNS. With V trimmed by 1 base and J by 5 bases, 2 bases remained unmatched.

The chain couples TRBV11-3 to TRBJ2-3, with D possibly being TRBD1 (6 bases). V was shortened by 3 bases and J by 6 bases, with 13 bases between the two germline ends. This CDR3 comprises 14 residues. The germline V gene has CDR1 SGHNT and CDR2 YENEEA. The CDR3 DNA sequence: TGTGCCAGCAGCTTGTCAGGGGAGAGGGATACGCAGTATTTT. As protein: CASSLSGERDTQYF.

The chain uses TRBV10-3 and TRBJ2-7; TRBD2 matches 9 bases. From germline, CDR1 is ENHRY and CDR2 SYGVKD. The CDR3 spans 14 residues. The trim removed 9 bases at V and 7 bases at J, leaving 13 bases unmatched. The CDR3 sequence is CAIAGRREGGEQYF. CDR3 coding DNA: TGTGCCATAGCAGGACGGCGGGAGGGAGGGGAGCAGTACTTC.

The chain joins TRBV11-2 to TRBJ1-1; 8 bases are a match to TRBD1. V shed 4 bases, J shed 1 base, and the junction held 11 bases outside the gene matches. Germline V CDR1 and CDR2: SGHAT, FQNNGV. CDR3 length: 17 amino acids. The CDR3 sequence: CASSYFFPGGANTEAFF. Written as DNA, the CDR3 is TGTGCCAGCAGCTACTTTTTCCCAGGGGGCGCGAACACTGAAGCTTTCTTT.

The chain is built from TRBV3-1 (or the pseudogene TRBV3-2) and TRBJ1-1, with 10 bases lining up with TRBD1. Germline CDR1 and CDR2: LGHDT and YNNKEL (reference sequence). V shed 6 bases, J shed 0 bases, and the junction held 4 bases outside the gene matches. This CDR3 contains 15 residues. CDR3 region: CASSRDRGMNTEAFF. Written as DNA, the CDR3 is TGTGCCAGCAGTCGGGACAGGGGCATGAACACTGAAGCTTTCTTT.

V and J are TRBV19 and TRBJ2-2; 7 bases align to TRBD1. This CDR3 is 14 amino acids long. V shed 6 bases and J 4 bases; nucleotides not matched to a gene: 5. Germline values: CDR1 LNHDA, CDR2 SQIVND (reference sequence). CDR3 loop: CASRGDRVTGELFF. The DNA for the CDR3 is TGTGCCAGTAGGGGGGACAGAGTCACCGGGGAGCTGTTTTTT.

The chain uses TRBV7-2 and TRBJ2-3, with 11 bases aligning to TRBD2. CDR3 size: 18 residues. With V trimmed by 1 base and J by 4 bases, 10 bases remained unmatched. Germline assignment: CDR1 SGHTA and CDR2 FQGNSA. The CDR3 coding sequence is TGTGCCAGCAGCTTAGATTCTGGGGTAGCGGGGGGGCCAGATACGCAGTATTTT. It encodes CASSLDSGVAGGPDTQYF.